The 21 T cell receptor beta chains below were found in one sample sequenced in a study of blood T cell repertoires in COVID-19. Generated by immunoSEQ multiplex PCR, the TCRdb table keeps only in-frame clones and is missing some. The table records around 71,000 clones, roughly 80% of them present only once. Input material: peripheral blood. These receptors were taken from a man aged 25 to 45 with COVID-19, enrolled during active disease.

CDR3 region: CASSIRSGRSIGELFF. The CDR3 bases are TGCGCCAGCAGCATCCGGAGCGGGAGAAGTATCGGGGAGCTGTTTTTT. V is TRBV5-1 and J is TRBJ2-2, with 8 positions matching TRBD2. The CDR3 loop spans 16 amino acids. V trimming: 4 bases; J trimming: 7 bases; junction bases outside the gene matches: 12. CDR1 and CDR2 from the germline V gene are SGHRS and YFSETQ. The full variable domain, completed using reference TRBV5-1 and TRBJ2-2, is KAGVTQTPRYLIKTRGQQVTLSCSPISGHRSVSWYQQTPGQGLQFLFEYFSETQRNKGNFPGRFSGRQFSNSRSEMNVSTLELGDSALYLCASSIRSGRSIGELFFGEGSRLTVL.

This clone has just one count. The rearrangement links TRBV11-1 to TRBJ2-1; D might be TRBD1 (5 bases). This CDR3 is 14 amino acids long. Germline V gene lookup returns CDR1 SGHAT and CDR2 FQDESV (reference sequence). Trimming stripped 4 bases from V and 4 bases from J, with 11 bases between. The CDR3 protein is CASSSAQGYNEQFF. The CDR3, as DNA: TGTGCCAGCAGCTCGGCCCAGGGTTACAATGAGCAGTTCTTC.

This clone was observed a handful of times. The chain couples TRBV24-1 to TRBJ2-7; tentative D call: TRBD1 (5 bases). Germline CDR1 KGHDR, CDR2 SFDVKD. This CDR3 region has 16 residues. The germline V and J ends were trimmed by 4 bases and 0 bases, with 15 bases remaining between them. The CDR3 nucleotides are TGTGCCACCAGTGACCCAAAACAGGACCCCTCCTACGAGCAGTACTTC. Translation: CATSDPKQDPSYEQYF.

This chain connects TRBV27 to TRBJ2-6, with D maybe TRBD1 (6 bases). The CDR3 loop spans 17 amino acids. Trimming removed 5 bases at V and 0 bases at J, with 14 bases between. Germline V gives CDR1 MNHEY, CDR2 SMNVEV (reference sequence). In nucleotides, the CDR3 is TGTGCCAGCAGTAGACAGGTCCCGAGCTCTGGGGCCAACGTCCTGACTTTC. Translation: CASSRQVPSSGANVLTF.

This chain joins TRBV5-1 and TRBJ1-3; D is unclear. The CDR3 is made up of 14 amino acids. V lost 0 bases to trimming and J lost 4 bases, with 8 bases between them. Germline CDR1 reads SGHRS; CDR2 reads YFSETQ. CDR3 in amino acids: CASSLDSRGNTIYF. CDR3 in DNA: TGCGCCAGCAGCTTGGATAGTCGGGGAAACACCATATATTTT.

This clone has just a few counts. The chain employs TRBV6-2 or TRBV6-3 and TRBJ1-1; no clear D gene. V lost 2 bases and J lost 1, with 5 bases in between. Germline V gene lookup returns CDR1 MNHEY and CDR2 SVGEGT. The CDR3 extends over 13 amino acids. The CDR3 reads CASSYAENTEAFF. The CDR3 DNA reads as TGTGCCAGCAGTTACGCGGAGAACACTGAAGCTTTCTTT.

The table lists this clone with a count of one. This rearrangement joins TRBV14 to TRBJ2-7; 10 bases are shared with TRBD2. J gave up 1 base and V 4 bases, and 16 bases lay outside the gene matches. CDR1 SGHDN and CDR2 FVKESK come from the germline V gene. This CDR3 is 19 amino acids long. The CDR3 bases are TGTGCCAGCAGCCCGGGGAGGGGACGAGCGGGAGGGCCATCCTACGAGCAGTACTTC. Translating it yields CASSPGRGRAGGPSYEQYF.

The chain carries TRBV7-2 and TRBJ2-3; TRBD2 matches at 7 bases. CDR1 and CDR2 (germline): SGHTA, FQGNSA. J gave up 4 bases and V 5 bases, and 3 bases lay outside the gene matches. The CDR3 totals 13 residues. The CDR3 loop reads CASSPGGADTQYF. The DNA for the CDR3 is TGTGCCAGCAGCCCGGGAGGTGCAGATACGCAGTATTTT.

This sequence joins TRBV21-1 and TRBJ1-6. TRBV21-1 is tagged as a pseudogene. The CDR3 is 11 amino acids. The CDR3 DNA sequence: TGTGCCAGCACCTTAATGTCACCCCTCCACTTT. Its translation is CASTLMSPLHF.

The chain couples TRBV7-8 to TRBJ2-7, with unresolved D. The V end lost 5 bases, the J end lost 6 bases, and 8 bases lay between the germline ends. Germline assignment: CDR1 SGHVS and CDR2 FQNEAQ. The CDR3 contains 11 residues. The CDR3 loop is CASSVKAEQYF. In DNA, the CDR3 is TGTGCCAGCAGCGTAAAAGCCGAGCAGTACTTC. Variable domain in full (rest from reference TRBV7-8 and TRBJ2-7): GAGVSQSPRYKVAKRGQDVALRCDPISGHVSLFWYQQALGQGPEFLTYFQNEAQLDKSGLPSDRFFAERPEGSVSTLKIQRTQQEDSAVYLCASSVKAEQYFGPGTRLTVT.

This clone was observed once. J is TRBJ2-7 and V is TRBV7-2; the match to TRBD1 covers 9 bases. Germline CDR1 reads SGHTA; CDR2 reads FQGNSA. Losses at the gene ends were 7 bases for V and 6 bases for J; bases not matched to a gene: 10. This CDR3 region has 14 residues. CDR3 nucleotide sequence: TGTGCCAGCACCGAGGACAGGGGCCTTGGCGAGCAGTACTTC. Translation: CASTEDRGLGEQYF.

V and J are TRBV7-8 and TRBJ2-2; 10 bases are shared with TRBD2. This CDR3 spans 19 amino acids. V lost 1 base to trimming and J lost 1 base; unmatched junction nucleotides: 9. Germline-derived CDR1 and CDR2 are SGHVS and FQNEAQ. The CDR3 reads CASSLVSRLAGGNTGELFF. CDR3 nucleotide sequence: TGTGCCAGCAGCTTAGTTTCCAGATTAGCGGGAGGGAACACCGGGGAGCTGTTTTTT.

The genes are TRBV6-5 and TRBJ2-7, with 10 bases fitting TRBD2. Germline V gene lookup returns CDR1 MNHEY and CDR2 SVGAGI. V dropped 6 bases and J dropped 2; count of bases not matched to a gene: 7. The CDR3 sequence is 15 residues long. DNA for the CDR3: TGTGCCAGCAGCCTGATGAGCGGGAGGGCCTACGAGCAGTACTTC. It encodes CASSLMSGRAYEQYF.

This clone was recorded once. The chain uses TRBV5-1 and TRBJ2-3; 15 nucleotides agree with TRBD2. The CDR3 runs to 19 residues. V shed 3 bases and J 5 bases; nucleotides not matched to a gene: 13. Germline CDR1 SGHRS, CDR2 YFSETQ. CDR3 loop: CASSWGSRTSGRAVDTQYF. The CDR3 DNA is TGCGCCAGCAGCTGGGGATCCAGGACTAGCGGGAGGGCCGTAGATACGCAGTATTTT.

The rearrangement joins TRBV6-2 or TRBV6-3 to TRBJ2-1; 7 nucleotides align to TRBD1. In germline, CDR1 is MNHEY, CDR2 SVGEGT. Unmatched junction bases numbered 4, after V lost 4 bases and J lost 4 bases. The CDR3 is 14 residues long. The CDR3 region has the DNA TGTGCCAGCAGTTCAATGGACAGGTACAATGAGCAGTTCTTC. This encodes CASSSMDRYNEQFF.

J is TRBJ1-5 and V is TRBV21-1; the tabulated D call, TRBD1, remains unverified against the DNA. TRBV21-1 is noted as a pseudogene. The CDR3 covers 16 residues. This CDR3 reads CASSKVVRQGHQPQHF. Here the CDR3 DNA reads TGTGCCAGCAGCAAAGTTGTAAGACAGGGTCATCAGCCCCAGCATTTT.

The CDR3 loop is CASSWSYEQYF. DNA for the CDR3: TGTGCCAGCAGCTGGAGCTACGAGCAGTACTTC. The chain joins TRBV5-5 to TRBJ2-7; D unresolved. V was cut by 3 bases and J by 3 bases, with 4 bases left in between. The CDR3 has 11 amino acids. The germline gives CDR1 SGHKS, CDR2 YYEKEE (reference sequence).

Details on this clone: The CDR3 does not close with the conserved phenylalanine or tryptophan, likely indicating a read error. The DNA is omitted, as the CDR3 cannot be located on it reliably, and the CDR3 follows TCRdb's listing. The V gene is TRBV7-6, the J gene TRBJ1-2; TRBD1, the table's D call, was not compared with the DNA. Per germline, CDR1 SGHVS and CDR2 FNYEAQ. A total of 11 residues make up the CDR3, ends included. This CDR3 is CASSLGTGIPT.

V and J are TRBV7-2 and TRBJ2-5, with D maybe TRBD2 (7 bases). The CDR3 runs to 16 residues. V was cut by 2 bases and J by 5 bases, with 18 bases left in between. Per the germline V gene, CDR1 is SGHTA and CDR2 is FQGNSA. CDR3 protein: CASSLLGGQDWETQYF. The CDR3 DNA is TGTGCCAGCAGCTTACTCGGGGGGCAGGATTGGGAGACCCAGTACTTC.

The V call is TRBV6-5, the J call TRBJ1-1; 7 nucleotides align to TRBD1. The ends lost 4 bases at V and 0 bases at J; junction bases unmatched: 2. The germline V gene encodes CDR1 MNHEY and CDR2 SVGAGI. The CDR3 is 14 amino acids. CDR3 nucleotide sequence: TGTGCCAGCAGTTTACAGGGGATGAACACTGAAGCTTTCTTT. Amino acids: CASSLQGMNTEAFF.

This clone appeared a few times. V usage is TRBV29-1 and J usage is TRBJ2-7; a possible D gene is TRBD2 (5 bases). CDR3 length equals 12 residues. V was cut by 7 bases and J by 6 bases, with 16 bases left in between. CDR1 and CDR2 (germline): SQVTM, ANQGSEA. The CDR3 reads CSAGSEGAEQYF. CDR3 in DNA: TGCAGCGCAGGAAGCGAGGGTGCCGAGCAGTACTTC.